A single sample gave rise to the 28 T cell receptor beta chains below, sequenced in a study of blood T cell repertoires in COVID-19. Here immunoSEQ multiplex PCR was the method, and the copy in TCRdb shows in-frame clones only, minus some. Among about 59,000 clones listed, about 93% were seen once. The material sequenced was peripheral blood. Every receptor here comes from an elderly man with acute or convalescent COVID-19.

V gene TRBV7-2 combines with J gene TRBJ1-1, with D unresolved. Germline V CDR1 and CDR2: SGHTA, FQGNSA. The CDR3 contains 14 residues. Trimming removed 2 bases from V and 1 base from J, with 8 bases in between. This chain's CDR3 is CASSLWSGNTEAFF. The CDR3 DNA reads TGTGCCAGCAGCTTATGGTCGGGGAACACTGAAGCTTTCTTT.

The rearrangement joins TRBV18 to TRBJ2-2; 7 bases fit TRBD2. The CDR3 is 16 amino acids. Germline-derived CDR1 and CDR2 are KGHSH and LQKENI. The V segment lost 2 bases and the J segment 2 bases; nucleotides outside the gene matches: 5. CDR3 nucleotide sequence: TGTGCCAGCTCACCATTTGCTAGCGGTAACACCGGGGAGCTGTTTTTT. Its protein is CASSPFASGNTGELFF.

The CDR3 region is CASSRQGVEEQYF. CDR3 coding DNA: TGTGCCAGCAGTAGACAGGGGGTGGAGGAGCAGTACTTC. J is TRBJ2-7 and V is TRBV12-3 or TRBV12-4, with 9 bases lining up with TRBD1. The junction had 6 bases not matched to a gene; V was cut back by 5 bases and J by 7 bases. CDR3 length: 13 residues.

The chain joins TRBV28 to TRBJ1-1; 11 nucleotides align to TRBD1. Trimming at V came to 0 bases and at J to 3 bases, leaving 0 bases not matched to a gene. This CDR3 is 15 amino acids long. Looked up from germline, CDR1 is MDHEN and CDR2 is SYDVKM. The CDR3 region has the DNA TGTGCCAGCAGTTTATGGGGACAGGGGGACACTGAAGCTTTCTTT. This encodes CASSLWGQGDTEAFF.

This clone was counted a few times. The V and J genes are TRBV6-1 and TRBJ1-4; TRBD1 is a possible D gene (5 bases). The CDR3 extends over 16 amino acids. Trimming stripped 0 bases from V and 7 bases from J, with 15 bases between. Germline V gives CDR1 MNHNS, CDR2 SASEGT. For the CDR3, the DNA is TGTGCCAGCAGTGAAGCGCCGGCCAGGGATGCTGAAAAACTGTTTTTT. Translation gives CASSEAPARDAEKLFF.

This clone was seen once. V gene TRBV5-4 combines with J gene TRBJ2-7, with 11 positions matching TRBD2. Germline CDR1 reads SGHNT; CDR2 reads YYREEE (reference sequence). J lost 7 bases, V lost 4 bases, and 13 bases had no gene match. The CDR3 runs to 16 residues. Here the CDR3 reads CASSPGKTSGEWEQYF. The CDR3 nucleotides read TGTGCCAGCAGCCCCGGAAAGACTAGCGGGGAGTGGGAGCAGTACTTC. The full variable domain, completed using reference TRBV5-4 and TRBJ2-7, is ETGVTQSPTHLIKTRGQQVTLRCSSQSGHNTVSWYQQALGQGPQFIFQYYREEENGRGNFPPRFSGLQFPNYSSELNVNALELDDSALYLCASSPGKTSGEWEQYFGPGTRLTVT.

The gene calls are TRBV27 and TRBJ2-2, with 7 bases fitting TRBD1. V was clipped by 0 bases and J by 4 bases; unmatched bases: 8. Germline loops: CDR1 MNHEY, CDR2 SMNVEV (reference sequence). The CDR3 totals 17 residues. The chain's CDR3 is CASSLSKTGVSTGELFF. The DNA for the CDR3 is TGTGCCAGCAGTTTATCTAAAACAGGGGTGAGCACCGGGGAGCTGTTTTTT.

This chain links TRBV5-6 with TRBJ1-2, with 7 bases fitting TRBD1. V shed 4 bases, J shed 1 base, and the junction held 4 bases outside the gene matches. The germline V gene has CDR1 SGHDT and CDR2 YYEEEE. CDR3 length equals 14 residues. CDR3 in DNA: TGTGCCAGCAGCCTACAGGGGATTAACTATGGCTACACCTTC. Translating it yields CASSLQGINYGYTF.

The chain combines TRBV5-6 with TRBJ2-5; the match to TRBD2 covers 10 bases. The germline V gene encodes CDR1 SGHDT and CDR2 YYEEEE. The CDR3 loop spans 17 amino acids. V lost 4 bases and J lost 2; bases outside the gene matches: 11. CDR3 sequence reads: CASSPNSGTSVQETQYF. The CDR3 DNA reads as TGTGCCAGCAGCCCTAACTCTGGGACTAGCGTACAAGAGACCCAGTACTTC.

The V gene is TRBV2, the J gene TRBJ1-5, with D uncertain. The V gene's germline CDR1 is SNHLY and CDR2 FYNNEI. The CDR3 spans 15 residues. V gave up 5 bases and J gave up 5 bases, with 16 bases separating them. DNA of the CDR3: TGTGCCAGCAGTTGGACGGGGATAAAGGATCAGCCCCAGCATTTT. It translates to CASSWTGIKDQPQHF.

The V call is TRBV2, the J call TRBJ1-1; maybe TRBD1 (6 bases). CDR1 and CDR2 from the germline V gene are SNHLY and FYNNEI. This CDR3 has 14 residues. V was clipped by 4 bases and J by 5 bases, with 14 bases between them. CDR3 in amino acids: CASSGSTGLTEAFF. The CDR3 region has the DNA TGTGCCAGCAGTGGGTCCACAGGGCTAACTGAAGCTTTCTTT.

This chain links TRBV14 with TRBJ1-5, with no clear D. The CDR3 length is 12 residues. Germline CDR1 and CDR2: SGHDN and FVKESK. V lost 1 base and J 7 bases, leaving 5 bases between the germline ends. The CDR3 DNA is TGTGCCAGCAGCCAAGCGGGGCAGCCCCAGCATTTT. Its protein product is CASSQAGQPQHF.

The chain employs TRBV15 and TRBJ2-5; maybe TRBD1 (6 bases). CDR1 is LNHNV, CDR2 YYDKDF, per germline (reference sequence). The CDR3 spans 17 residues. V lost 5 bases to trimming and J lost 3 bases, with 22 bases between them. The CDR3 here is CATSPGGSGTPKETQYF. The CDR3 coding sequence is TGTGCCACCAGCCCTGGGGGCTCCGGGACGCCCAAAGAGACCCAGTACTTC.

The chain carries TRBV5-1 and TRBJ2-1, with TRBD1 identical over 8 bases. This CDR3 spans 13 amino acids. Germline V gives CDR1 SGHRS, CDR2 YFSETQ. Trimming cost V 4 bases and J 7 bases; bases outside gene matches: 4. CDR3 amino acids: CASSLGQGNEQFF. In DNA, the CDR3 is TGCGCCAGCAGCCTAGGACAGGGTAATGAGCAGTTCTTC.

This chain links TRBV9 with TRBJ2-2; perhaps TRBD1 as D (5 bases). The CDR3 covers 15 residues. Germline CDR1 SGDLS, CDR2 YYNGEE. The V and J ends lost 1 base and 0 bases respectively, with 7 bases between them. Here the CDR3 DNA reads TGTGCCAGCAGCGTAAGGGGCGCGAACACCGGGGAGCTGTTTTTT. It is translated as CASSVRGANTGELFF.

V is TRBV30 and J is TRBJ1-2, with D perhaps TRBD1 (5 bases). The CDR3 extends over 13 amino acids. Germline values: CDR1 GTSNPN, CDR2 SVGIG (reference sequence). Trimming left V 1 base short and J 2 bases short, with 8 bases between. The CDR3 DNA reads TGTGCCTGGAGTGGACAGTCCAACTATGGCTACACCTTC. Residues: CAWSGQSNYGYTF. Together with reference TRBV30 and TRBJ1-2, the CDR3 gives the full variable domain: SQTIHQWPATLVQPVGSPLSLECTVEGTSNPNLYWYRQAAGRGLQLLFYSVGIGQISSEVPQNLSASRPQDRQFILSSKKLLLSDSGFYLCAWSGQSNYGYTFGSGTRLTVV.

The J gene is TRBJ2-7, the V gene TRBV28; D is unclear. Germline loops: CDR1 MDHEN, CDR2 SYDVKM. The CDR3 consists of 16 residues. Trimming cost V 6 bases and J 0 bases, with 18 bases left between them. Written as DNA, the CDR3 is TGTGCCAGCAGCCCTCTCGAGCCTGGCGGCTCCTACGAGCAGTACTTC. It yields the protein CASSPLEPGGSYEQYF.

This chain connects TRBV2 to TRBJ2-3; TRBD2 matches at 7 bases. Trimming at V came to 6 bases and at J to 1 base, leaving 4 bases not matched to a gene. Germline assignment: CDR1 SNHLY and CDR2 FYNNEI. This CDR3 region has 14 residues. The CDR3 sequence is CASRVTSGTDTQYF. The CDR3 DNA follows: TGTGCCAGCAGGGTCACTAGCGGCACAGATACGCAGTATTTT.

The gene calls are TRBV30 and TRBJ2-3; 12 bases fit TRBD1. This CDR3 comprises 14 residues. The germline V gene encodes CDR1 GTSNPN and CDR2 SVGIG (reference sequence). V shed 5 bases and J 4 bases; nucleotides not matched to a gene: 4. The CDR3 region has the DNA TGTGCCTGGGGGGACAGGGGGCTTGCAGATACGCAGTATTTT. Translation gives CAWGDRGLADTQYF.

The CDR3 nucleotides are TGTGCCAGCAGGACTAGCGGGGCGCACAATGAGCAGTTCTTC. This codes for CASRTSGAHNEQFF. V usage is TRBV25-1 and J usage is TRBJ2-1; 11 bases fit TRBD2. Unmatched junction bases numbered 3, after V lost 6 bases and J lost 5 bases. This CDR3 has 14 residues. Germline CDR1 reads MGHDK; CDR2 reads SYGVNS.

The V call is TRBV29-1, the J call TRBJ2-2; 10 nucleotides align to TRBD1. CDR1 and CDR2 (germline): SQVTM, ANQGSEA. With 6 bases clipped from V and 6 bases from J, the junction kept 4 bases outside the gene matches. The length of the CDR3 is 13 residues. The CDR3 DNA reads TGCAGCGTCGAGACAGGGGGCTCCGGGGAGCTGTTTTTT. This translates into CSVETGGSGELFF.

The rearrangement links TRBV29-1 to TRBJ1-6, with D perhaps TRBD1 (5 bases). Between the trimmed V and J ends, which lost 3 bases and 9 bases, there was a span of 12 bases. CDR1 and CDR2 (germline): SQVTM, ANQGSEA. There are 13 residues in the CDR3. CDR3 nucleotide sequence: TGCAGCGTTGACCCTGGGGGGGGTTCACCCCTCCACTTT. It is translated as CSVDPGGGSPLHF.

The chain links TRBV27 to TRBJ1-1; tentatively, D is TRBD1 (6 bases). Germline V lookup: CDR1 MNHEY, CDR2 SMNVEV (reference sequence). Trimming pared 7 bases from V and 4 bases from J, leaving 13 bases between. The CDR3 consists of 13 residues. CDR3 nucleotide sequence: TGTGCCAGCAAACGACAGGACCGCACTGAAGCTTTCTTT. Its translation: CASKRQDRTEAFF.

The table lists this clone with a count of one. The chain carries TRBV4-1 and TRBJ2-5; 7 positions match TRBD2. Germline CDR1 and CDR2: MGHRA and YSYEKL. V shed 2 bases, J shed 2 bases, and the junction held 8 bases outside the gene matches. This CDR3 has 16 amino acids. The CDR3 reads CASSQSTGRSQETQYF. The CDR3 DNA is TGCGCCAGCAGCCAATCTACCGGGAGGTCACAAGAGACCCAGTACTTC.

The chain employs TRBV18 and TRBJ1-2; D is ambiguous. V shed 6 bases and J shed 7 bases, with 24 bases lying between them. The CDR3 sequence is 16 residues long. CDR1 is KGHSH, CDR2 LQKENI, per germline. As DNA, the CDR3 is TGTGCCAGCTCGCCAGTTCAGAACCCATCCCGTCGTGGCTACACCTTC. This gives the protein CASSPVQNPSRRGYTF.

This clone came up a few times. The J gene is TRBJ1-6, the V gene TRBV27; D is undetermined. This CDR3 has 13 amino acids. The germline V and J ends were trimmed by 6 bases and 9 bases, with 12 bases remaining between them. Germline-derived CDR1 and CDR2 are MNHEY and SMNVEV (reference sequence). The DNA for the CDR3 is TGTGCCAGCAGGCGGGAAGCGGGTTCACCCCTCCACTTT. Residues: CASRREAGSPLHF.

J is TRBJ2-1 and V is TRBV6-6, with D possibly TRBD2 on 6 matching bases. Trimming left V 2 bases short and J 9 bases short, with 20 bases between. This CDR3 spans 16 amino acids. Per the germline V gene, CDR1 is MNHNY and CDR2 is SVGAGI (reference sequence). The CDR3 protein is CASSYASSVGDVEQFF. CDR3 DNA sequence: TGTGCCAGCAGTTACGCCTCTAGCGTGGGGGATGTTGAGCAGTTCTTC.

This chain connects TRBV3-1 (or the pseudogene TRBV3-2) to TRBJ1-4, with 11 bases identical to TRBD1. Trimming at V came to 7 bases and at J to 2 bases, leaving 6 bases not matched to a gene. This CDR3 has 16 amino acids. Germline values: CDR1 LGHDT, CDR2 YNNKEL (reference sequence). CDR3 loop: CASTPDRGLTNEKLFF. CDR3 sequence (DNA): TGTGCCAGCACCCCGGACAGGGGGCTGACTAATGAAAAACTGTTTTTT.